One and the same sample provided the 26 T cell receptor beta chains below, sequenced in a study of blood T cells in healthy people across ages. Alongside a J-beta primer mix, a sample-barcoded 5' primer served in a second PCR lasting about 7 to 12 cycles. One entry per CDR3 protein results from TCRdb running MiXCR on the 5' RACE reads. The repertoire has 1 million or so distinct CDR3 sequences, under 30% of them found once; the top ten carry around 0.75%. These data were likewise used in another study, on T cells of mothers and their children.

The material sequenced was blood. The source is a girl under 10 years old in good health.

This clonotype turned up a few times. V and J are TRBV28 and TRBJ2-3, with 7 bases aligning to TRBD2. The V gene end was trimmed by 5 bases and the J gene end by 4 bases; junction bases not matched to a gene: 9. The CDR3 has 15 amino acids. CDR1 is MDHEN, CDR2 SYDVKM, per germline. CDR3 protein: CASSPSGISPDTQYF. The CDR3 DNA follows: TGTGCCAGCAGTCCCAGCGGGATTAGTCCAGATACGCAGTATTTT.

There are a few counts of this clonotype. This sequence joins TRBV12-3 or TRBV12-4 and TRBJ1-1; D possibly corresponds to TRBD1 (5 bases). The CDR3 runs to 12 residues. The ends were cut back, 3 bases at V and 8 bases at J, with 10 bases in the middle. The CDR3 reads CASSLGAGEAFF. The CDR3 DNA follows: TGTGCCAGCAGTTTGGGCGCAGGGGAAGCTTTCTTT.

The chain couples TRBV4-1 to TRBJ2-1, with a weak D call TRBD1 (6 bases). This CDR3 has 17 amino acids. CDR1 is MGHRA, CDR2 YSYEKL, per germline. V was shortened by 1 base and J by 0 bases, with 13 bases between the two germline ends. The CDR3 here is CASSQVIGGSSYNEQFF. The CDR3 coding sequence is TGCGCCAGCAGCCAAGTGATAGGGGGAAGCTCCTACAATGAGCAGTTCTTC.

This rearrangement joins TRBV20-1 to TRBJ2-5, with D tentatively TRBD1 (6 bases). The DNA end is more similar to TRBJ2-7, so the J call may be wrong. The V gene's germline CDR1 is DFQATT and CDR2 SNEGSKA (reference sequence). CDR3 length: 14 residues. CDR3 nucleotides: TGCAGTGTCTCCCGAGCCCTGGACAGAGGCGAGCAGTACTTC. Its translation is CSVSRALDRGEQYF.

Written as DNA, the CDR3 is TGTGCCAGCAGCCCCCTGAGCTTGGGCGGCTACACCTTC. Amino acids: CASSPLSLGGYTF. The chain combines TRBV7-2 with TRBJ1-2; unclear D gene. Germline V lookup: CDR1 SGHTA, CDR2 FQGNSA. The CDR3 is 13 amino acids. V was shortened by 5 bases and J by 8 bases, with 15 bases between the two germline ends.

The chain joins TRBV5-6 to TRBJ2-3; maybe TRBD1 (6 bases). Germline CDR1 and CDR2: SGHDT and YYEEEE. The CDR3 loop spans 18 amino acids. Trimming removed 4 bases at V and 2 bases at J, with 23 bases between. The CDR3 DNA reads as TGTGCCAGCAGCGTGATTCCCCCCTGGACAGCCTTCACAGATACGCAGTATTTT. Residues: CASSVIPPWTAFTDTQYF.

The genes are TRBV12-3 or TRBV12-4 and TRBJ1-2, with 8 bases matching TRBD1. The CDR3 extends over 17 amino acids. V lost 0 bases, J lost 3 bases, and 9 bases stayed unmatched. Here the CDR3 DNA reads TGTGCCAGCAGTTTAGCCCCTACAGGGGGGGGGGACTATGGCTACACCTTC. Residues: CASSLAPTGGGDYGYTF.

This clonotype was seen a few times. The J gene is TRBJ1-1, the V gene TRBV28; D perhaps matches TRBD1 (6 bases). The CDR3 covers 14 residues. Germline V CDR1 and CDR2: MDHEN, SYDVKM. The germline V and J ends were trimmed by 8 bases and 2 bases, with 15 bases remaining between them. This chain's CDR3 is CASGLGGANTEAFF. The CDR3, as DNA: TGTGCCAGCGGATTGGGGGGGGCAAACACTGAAGCTTTCTTT.

The chain uses TRBV12-3 or TRBV12-4 and TRBJ1-2; D possibly corresponds to TRBD1 (5 bases). The CDR3 length is 14 residues. Trimming removed 6 bases from V and 8 bases from J, with 19 bases in between. DNA for the CDR3: TGTGCCAGCAGGTCCGGGACCTCACTTATGGGCTACACCTTC. It encodes CASRSGTSLMGYTF.

Only a few counts were recorded for this clonotype. The chain is built from TRBV20-1 and TRBJ2-5, with 7 bases matching TRBD2. Trimming took 1 base from V and 11 from J; bases not matched to a gene: 16. CDR3 length: 15 residues. Looked up from germline, CDR1 is DFQATT and CDR2 is SNEGSKA (reference sequence). DNA of the CDR3: TGCAGTGCTAGAGCGGAAAGCGGGGCCCACGGTGAGCAGTACTTC. This encodes CSARAESGAHGEQYF.

The chain joins TRBV25-1 to TRBJ2-3; D not certain. Germline assignment: CDR1 MGHDK and CDR2 SYGVNS. V was shortened by 1 base and J by 7 bases, with 6 bases between the two germline ends. The CDR3 is 12 residues long. The CDR3, as DNA: TGTGCCAGCAGTGAATTATGGAATACGCAGTATTTT. This encodes CASSELWNTQYF.

This clonotype was seen a few times. The rearrangement uses TRBV10-2 and TRBJ2-7; D remains unclear. Judging by the DNA end, TRBJ2-5 fits better; the J call may be wrong. Germline assignment: CDR1 WSHSY and CDR2 SAAADI. The length of the CDR3 is 16 residues. The CDR3 protein is CASSEPSARYRETQYF. Here the CDR3 DNA reads TGCGCCAGCAGTGAGCCAAGCGCCCGGTACAGAGAGACCCAGTACTTC.

Comment on this clonotype: With a much larger clone just one base away, this may be a read error. The chain employs TRBV2 and TRBJ2-1, with D possibly TRBD1 on 5 matching bases. CDR1 and CDR2 from the germline V gene are SNHLY and FYNNEI. The CDR3 extends over 12 amino acids. Trimming shortened V by 7 bases and J by 3 bases, and 7 bases separated the two germline ends. The CDR3 DNA reads TGTGCCAGCACCGACAGCTACAATGAGCAGTTCTTC. It specifies CASTDSYNEQFF. Based on the CDR3 plus reference TRBV2 and TRBJ2-1, the full variable domain is EPEVTQTPSHQVTQMGQEVILRCVPISNHLYFYWYRQILGQKVEFLVSFYNNEISEKSEIFDDQFSVERPDGSNFTLKIRSTKLEDSAMYFCASTDSYNEQFFGPGTRLTVL.

The chain carries TRBV29-1 and TRBJ2-7, with a weak D call TRBD2 (6 bases). Per germline, CDR1 SQVTM and CDR2 ANQGSEA. The V gene lost 6 bases and the J gene lost 1 base, with 10 bases spanning the gap. This CDR3 region has 12 residues. The CDR3 DNA is TGCAGCGTGGCTAGCGATTCCTACGAGCAGTACTTC. It encodes CSVASDSYEQYF.

This clonotype has more than one count but fewer than ten. The J gene is TRBJ1-5, the V gene TRBV7-9, with a tentative D call TRBD1 (5 bases). V was pared by 6 bases and J by 0 bases, with 9 bases between. The CDR3 loop spans 14 amino acids. Germline CDR1 reads SEHNR; CDR2 reads FQNEAQ (reference sequence). CDR3 coding DNA: TGTGCCAGCAGTAAAGACAGTAGCAATCAGCCCCAGCATTTT. Its translation is CASSKDSSNQPQHF. The variable domain in full, with the rest retrieved from reference TRBV7-9 and TRBJ1-5, is DTGVSQNPRHKITKRGQNVTFRCDPISEHNRLYWYRQTLGQGPEFLTYFQNEAQLEKSRLLSDRFSAERPKGSFSTLEIQRTEQGDSAMYLCASSKDSSNQPQHFGDGTRLSIL.

The rearrangement joins TRBV27 to TRBJ1-6; D gene uncertain. This CDR3 is 14 amino acids long. Trimming left V 2 bases short and J 9 bases short, with 11 bases between. Germline assignment: CDR1 MNHEY and CDR2 SMNVEV (reference sequence). CDR3 in DNA: TGTGCCAGCAGTTTAGTCTCTGAAAGTTCACCCCTCCACTTT. The encoded protein is CASSLVSESSPLHF.

This chain connects TRBV19 to TRBJ2-3; tentative D call: TRBD2 (5 bases). Germline CDR1 LNHDA, CDR2 SQIVND (reference sequence). V lost 5 bases and J 5 bases, leaving 14 bases between the germline ends. The CDR3 is 14 amino acids. This chain's CDR3 is CASSVGLSGDTQYF. The CDR3, as DNA: TGTGCCAGTAGTGTCGGACTGAGTGGAGATACGCAGTATTTT. Filled out from reference TRBV19 and TRBJ2-3, the complete variable domain reads DGGITQSPKYLFRKEGQNVTLSCEQNLNHDAMYWYRQDPGQGLRLIYYSQIVNDFQKGDIAEGYSVSREKKESFPLTVTSAQKNPTAFYLCASSVGLSGDTQYFGPGTRLTVL.

CDR3 residues: CASSQAFGTGLYEQYF. The CDR3 region has the DNA TGTGCCAGCAGCCAAGCCTTCGGGACAGGGCTCTACGAGCAGTACTTC. V usage is TRBV3-1 and J usage is TRBJ2-7; 9 bases map to TRBD1. CDR1 LGHDT and CDR2 YNNKEL come from the germline V gene (reference sequence). The length of the CDR3 is 16 residues. With 1 base clipped from V and 3 bases from J, the junction kept 7 bases outside the gene matches.

The rearrangement uses TRBV6-5 and TRBJ2-6; D unclear. CDR3 length: 13 amino acids. V shed 6 bases and J shed 15 bases, with 18 bases lying between them. Germline V gene data show CDR1 as MNHEY and CDR2 as SVGAGI. CDR3 amino acids: CASSPGRALGLTF. CDR3 bases: TGTGCCAGCAGCCCTGGACGGGCCCTTGGCCTGACTTTC.

This clonotype was seen more than once but under ten times. The junction shows a germline mismatch at one end, possibly a read error. The chain uses TRBV25-1 and TRBJ1-3; D is unresolved. CDR1 and CDR2 from the germline V gene are MGHDK and SYGVNS. This CDR3 is built from 14 residues. In DNA form, the CDR3 reads TGTGCCAGCAGTGATGAAGGTTTCGGGAACACCATATGTTTT. This encodes CASSDEGFGNTICF.

This clonotype showed up just a few times. The V gene is TRBV5-1, the J gene TRBJ2-2; D is unresolved. Germline lookup yields CDR1 SGHRS and CDR2 YFSETQ. The ends were cut back, 0 bases at V and 4 bases at J, with 7 bases in the middle. The CDR3 spans 14 residues. In DNA form, the CDR3 reads TGCGCCAGCAGCTTGGCACAGTCCACCGGGGAGCTGTTTTTT. This encodes CASSLAQSTGELFF.

This clonotype has more than one count but fewer than ten. The chain recombines TRBV5-6 with TRBJ2-5, with 12 bases that match TRBD2. The V gene's germline CDR1 is SGHDT and CDR2 YYEEEE. Germline trimming cut 2 bases from V and 7 bases from J; bases unmatched to any gene: 6. The CDR3 length is 15 residues. This CDR3 reads CASSLRTSGVGTQYF. In DNA form, the CDR3 reads TGTGCCAGCAGCTTACGGACTAGCGGGGTCGGGACCCAGTACTTC.

The chain combines TRBV7-9 with TRBJ1-2, with D possibly matching TRBD1 (5 bases). The CDR3 loop spans 14 amino acids. Germline V gene sequence: CDR1 SEHNR, CDR2 FQNEAQ (reference sequence). V was clipped by 7 bases and J by 5 bases, with 17 bases between them. The CDR3 sequence: CASTRPGAPYGYTF. CDR3 DNA: TGTGCCAGCACCCGACCCGGGGCCCCGTATGGCTACACCTTC.

This sequence joins TRBV7-9 and TRBJ2-5; 7 nucleotides line up with TRBD1. CDR1 and CDR2 from the germline V gene are SEHNR and FQNEAQ (reference sequence). The ends lost 0 bases at V and 3 bases at J; junction bases unmatched: 4. The CDR3 is 15 amino acids. Here the CDR3 DNA reads TGTGCCAGCAGCTTAGCGAGGGGGACAGAAGAGACCCAGTACTTC. This codes for CASSLARGTEETQYF.

This clonotype was counted a few times. The chain uses TRBV5-5 and TRBJ2-5, with D perhaps being TRBD1 or TRBD2 (5 bases each). The CDR3 is made up of 14 amino acids. The V and J ends lost 3 bases and 1 base respectively, with 10 bases between them. CDR1 is SGHKS, CDR2 YYEKEE, per germline (reference sequence). The CDR3 sequence: CASSSLGPQETQYF. CDR3 coding DNA: TGTGCCAGCAGCTCATTGGGACCCCAAGAGACCCAGTACTTC.

The gene calls are TRBV7-2 and TRBJ1-1; no reliable D call. Trimming removed 5 bases from V and 1 base from J, with 8 bases in between. The CDR3 loop spans 13 amino acids. CDR1 and CDR2 from the germline V gene are SGHTA and FQGNSA. This chain's CDR3 is CASSARRNTEAFF. The CDR3 DNA reads TGTGCCAGCAGCGCGAGACGGAACACTGAAGCTTTCTTT.